The present entry profiles one T cell receptor (beta chain) with its context. Its specificity is not known. The sample comes from a study of cytomegalovirus exposure and HLA in healthy donors. Whole-study context: A prior analysis found more than 90 million unique TCR beta sequences from 150 million to 200 million T cells. Study results and limitations: A reported reduction in N-insertions relative to the roughly 640-donor mean was seen in an Asian-associated ancestry cluster in a later analysis. Across donors, most TCRs were seen rarely, yet some public ones were widespread. Being productive about 87% or about 30% of the time was typical of most TCR beta V segments in an earlier analysis.

Amplification used 60 Vbeta primers and 13 Jbeta primers. The repertoire was sequenced with immunoSEQ multiplex PCR; TCRdb's copy has only in-frame clones and lacks some. The table includes some 99,000 clones, approximately 76% detected once. Germline CDR1 is SGHDN and CDR2 is FVKESK. The J segment lost 7 bases and the V segment lost 5 bases, leaving 5 bases of the junction unmatched. CDR3 length: 13 amino acids. The sample taken for sequencing was PBMCs. V is TRBV14 and J is TRBJ2-5, with 9 bases fitting TRBD2. The TCR was taken from a middle-aged man in good health and CMV-seronegative. For the CDR3, the DNA is TGTGCCAGCAGCGCGGGGGGGATAGGGACCCAGTACTTC. As protein: CASSAGGIGTQYF.